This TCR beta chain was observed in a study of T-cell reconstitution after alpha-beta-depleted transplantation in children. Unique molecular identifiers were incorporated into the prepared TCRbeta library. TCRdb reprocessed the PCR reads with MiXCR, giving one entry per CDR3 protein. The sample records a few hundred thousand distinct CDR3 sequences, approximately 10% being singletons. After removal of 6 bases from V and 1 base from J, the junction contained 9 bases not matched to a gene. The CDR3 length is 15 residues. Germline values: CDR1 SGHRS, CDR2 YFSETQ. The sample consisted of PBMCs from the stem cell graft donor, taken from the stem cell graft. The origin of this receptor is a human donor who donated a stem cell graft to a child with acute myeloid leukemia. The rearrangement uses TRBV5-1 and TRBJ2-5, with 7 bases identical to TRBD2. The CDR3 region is CASKEVAGVQETQYF. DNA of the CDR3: TGCGCCAGCAAGGAGGTGGCGGGGGTCCAAGAGACCCAGTACTTC.